This T cell receptor beta chain was obtained from a study of T cells expressing NK-cell markers. The CDR3 has 13 amino acids. Each CDR3 protein gets one entry in TCRdb, which reprocessed the 5' RACE reads and gives no DNA. Its clone listing holds about 390,000 distinct CDR3 sequences. V usage is TRBV12-3 or TRBV12-4 and J usage is TRBJ1-2; there is no DNA to check the TCRdb D call of TRBD1. This clonotype originated in a woman aged 50 to 60 in good health. The sample was blood T cells: a sorted CD56 or NKG2C T cell subset, CD4+ or CD8+ T cells, or bulk PBMC T cells (not recorded which). CDR3 loop: CASSFGQGNGYTF.